This is a list of T cell receptor beta chains from one sample in a study of cytomegalovirus exposure and HLA in healthy donors. Libraries were prepared by immunoSEQ multiplex PCR; TCRdb keeps only in-frame clonotypes and omits some of them. The sample shows 70,000 to 95,000 clones, 70% to 90% of them seen only once. Sequenced material: PBMCs. All receptors come from a man between 18 and 35 years old in good health and CMV-seronegative. The CDR3 runs from the conserved cysteine through the conserved F or W.

>TRBV5-6|TRBJ1-1
CASSAISLNTEAFF
>TRBV11-2|TRBJ1-1
CASSFGRDTEAFF
>TRBV5-6|TRBJ1-4
CASSFSGTGVASNEKLFF
>TRBV7-9|TRBJ2-3
CASSLVGTRQDTQYF
>TRBV7-6|TRBJ1-2
CASSPGLAGNYGYTF
>TRBV7-2|TRBJ1-2
CASSWGQRLYGYTF
>TRBV5-1|TRBJ2-6
CASSFSGTGANVLTF
>TRBV7-2|TRBJ2-3
CASSYTTSGGAVDTQYF
>TRBV7-2|TRBJ2-1
CASSSWTAPNEQFF
>TRBV5-1|TRBJ2-2
CASSYTGDTGELFF
>TRBV5-1|TRBJ1-1
CASSRLEGYTEAFF
>TRBV7-9|TRBJ1-2
CASSLEVLAGLGYTF
>TRBV4-2|TRBJ2-5
CASSQDRASGGGHQETQYF
>TRBV13|TRBJ2-5
CASSLTVVFTQETQYF
>TRBV7-8|TRBJ2-4
CASSPEPGQTLAKNIQYF
>TRBV18|TRBJ1-2
CASSPRSGGYHTF
>TRBV7-9|TRBJ1-5
CASSLATGSTAQPQHF
>TRBV2|TRBJ1-1
CASSERRAGQGAAEAFF